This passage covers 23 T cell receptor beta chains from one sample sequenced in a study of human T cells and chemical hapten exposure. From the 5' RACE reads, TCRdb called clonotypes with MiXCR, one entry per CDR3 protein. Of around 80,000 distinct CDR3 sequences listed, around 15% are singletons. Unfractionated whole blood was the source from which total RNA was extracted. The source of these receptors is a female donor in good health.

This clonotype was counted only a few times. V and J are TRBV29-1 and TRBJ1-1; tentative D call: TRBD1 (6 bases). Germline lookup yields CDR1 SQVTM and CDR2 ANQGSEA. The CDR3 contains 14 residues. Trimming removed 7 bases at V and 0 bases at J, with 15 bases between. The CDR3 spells CSAETGNMNTEAFF. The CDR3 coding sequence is TGCAGCGCAGAGACAGGAAACATGAACACTGAAGCTTTCTTT.

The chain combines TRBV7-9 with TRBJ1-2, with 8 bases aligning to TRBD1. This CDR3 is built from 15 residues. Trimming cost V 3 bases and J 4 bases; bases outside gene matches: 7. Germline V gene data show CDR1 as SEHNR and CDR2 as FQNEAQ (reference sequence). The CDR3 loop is CASSFSQGASYGYTF. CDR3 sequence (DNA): TGTGCCAGCAGCTTTAGTCAGGGGGCTTCCTATGGCTACACCTTC.

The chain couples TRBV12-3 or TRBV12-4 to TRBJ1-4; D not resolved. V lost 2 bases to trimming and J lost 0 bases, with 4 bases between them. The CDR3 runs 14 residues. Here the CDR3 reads CASSLLSTNEKLFF. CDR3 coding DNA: TGTGCCAGCAGTTTACTCTCAACTAATGAAAAACTGTTTTTT.

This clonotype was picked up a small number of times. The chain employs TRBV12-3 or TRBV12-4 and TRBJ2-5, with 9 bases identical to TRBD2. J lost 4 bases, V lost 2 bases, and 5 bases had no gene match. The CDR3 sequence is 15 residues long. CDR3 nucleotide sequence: TGTGCCAGCAGTTTATCGGGACTAGCACTAGAGACCCAGTACTTC. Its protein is CASSLSGLALETQYF.

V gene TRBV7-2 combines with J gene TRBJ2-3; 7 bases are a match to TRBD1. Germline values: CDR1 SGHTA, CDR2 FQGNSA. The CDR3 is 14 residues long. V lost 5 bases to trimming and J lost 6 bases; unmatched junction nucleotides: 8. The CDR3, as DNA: TGTGCCAGCAGCGCAGACAGGGCGTCCGATACGCAGTATTTT. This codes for CASSADRASDTQYF.

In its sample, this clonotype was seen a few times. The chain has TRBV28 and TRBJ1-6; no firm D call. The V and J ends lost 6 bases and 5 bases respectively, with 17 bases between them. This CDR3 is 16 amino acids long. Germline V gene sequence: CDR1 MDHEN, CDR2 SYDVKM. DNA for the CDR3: TGTGCCAGCAGCCCCATAGTGGGCAGTGATAATTCACCCCTCCACTTT. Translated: CASSPIVGSDNSPLHF.

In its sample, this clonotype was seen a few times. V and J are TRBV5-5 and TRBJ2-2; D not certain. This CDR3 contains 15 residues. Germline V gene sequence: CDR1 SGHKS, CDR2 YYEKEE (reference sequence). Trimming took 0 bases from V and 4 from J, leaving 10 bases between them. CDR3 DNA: TGTGCCAGCAGCTTGGGTTCGTCTCTCACCGGGGAGCTGTTTTTT. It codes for CASSLGSSLTGELFF.

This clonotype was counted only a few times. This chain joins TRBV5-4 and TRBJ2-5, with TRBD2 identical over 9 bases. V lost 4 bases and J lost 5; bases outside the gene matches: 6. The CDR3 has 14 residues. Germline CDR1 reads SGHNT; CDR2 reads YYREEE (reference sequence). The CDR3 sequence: CASSILAGEETQYF. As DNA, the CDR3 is TGTGCCAGCAGCATATTAGCGGGAGAGGAGACCCAGTACTTC.

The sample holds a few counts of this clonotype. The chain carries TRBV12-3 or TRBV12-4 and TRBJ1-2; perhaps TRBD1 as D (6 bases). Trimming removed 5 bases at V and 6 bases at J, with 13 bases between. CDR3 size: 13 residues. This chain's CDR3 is CASSRDTGNGYTF. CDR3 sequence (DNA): TGTGCCAGCAGTCGGGACACTGGGAATGGCTACACCTTC.

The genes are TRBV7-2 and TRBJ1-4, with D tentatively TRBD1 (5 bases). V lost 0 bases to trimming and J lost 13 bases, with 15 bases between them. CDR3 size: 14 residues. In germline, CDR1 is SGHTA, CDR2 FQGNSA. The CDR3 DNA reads TGTGCCAGCAGCTTAGCGTCGGGCCGCGGGGGACTGTTTTTT. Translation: CASSLASGRGGLFF.

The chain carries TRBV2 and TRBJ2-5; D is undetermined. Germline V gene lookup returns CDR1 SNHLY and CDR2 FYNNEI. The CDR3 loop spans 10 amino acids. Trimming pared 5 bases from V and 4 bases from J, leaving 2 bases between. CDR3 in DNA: TGTGCCAGCAGTCCAGAGACCCAGTACTTC. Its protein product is CASSPETQYF.

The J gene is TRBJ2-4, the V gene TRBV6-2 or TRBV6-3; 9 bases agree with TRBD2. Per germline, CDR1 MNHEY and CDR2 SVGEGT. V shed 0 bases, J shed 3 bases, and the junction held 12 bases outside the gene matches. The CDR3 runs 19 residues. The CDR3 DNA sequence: TGTGCCAGCAGTTACTCGATGGGTAGCGGGAGTTCCGGCAAAAACATTCAGTACTTC. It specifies CASSYSMGSGSSGKNIQYF.

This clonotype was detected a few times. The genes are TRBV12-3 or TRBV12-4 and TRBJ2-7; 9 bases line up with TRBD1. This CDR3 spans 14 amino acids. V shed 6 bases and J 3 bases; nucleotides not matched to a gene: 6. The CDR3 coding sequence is TGTGCCAGCAGCCGGGACAGGGCCCACTACGAGCAGTACTTC. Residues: CASSRDRAHYEQYF.

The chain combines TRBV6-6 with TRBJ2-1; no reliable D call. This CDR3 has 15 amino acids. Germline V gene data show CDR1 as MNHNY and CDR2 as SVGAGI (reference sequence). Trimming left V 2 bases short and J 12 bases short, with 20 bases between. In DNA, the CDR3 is TGTGCCAGCAGTTACGCCCTAGACCGGGCAGCAGGGCAGTTCTTC. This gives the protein CASSYALDRAAGQFF.

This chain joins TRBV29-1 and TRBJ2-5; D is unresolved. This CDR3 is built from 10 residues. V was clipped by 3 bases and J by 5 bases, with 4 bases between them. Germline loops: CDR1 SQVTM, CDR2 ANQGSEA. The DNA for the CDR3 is TGCAGCGTTGAGACCGAGACCCAGTACTTC. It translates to CSVETETQYF.

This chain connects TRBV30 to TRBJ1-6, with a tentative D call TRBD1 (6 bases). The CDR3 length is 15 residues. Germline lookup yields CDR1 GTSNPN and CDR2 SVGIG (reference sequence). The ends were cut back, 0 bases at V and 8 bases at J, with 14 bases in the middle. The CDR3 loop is CAWSVRGRTDSPLHF. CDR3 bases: TGTGCCTGGAGTGTAAGGGGGAGAACAGATTCACCCCTCCACTTT.

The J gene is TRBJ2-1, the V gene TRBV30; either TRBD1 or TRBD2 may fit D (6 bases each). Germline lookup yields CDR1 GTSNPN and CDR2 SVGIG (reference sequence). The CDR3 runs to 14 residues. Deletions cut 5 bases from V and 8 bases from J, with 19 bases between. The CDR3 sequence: CAWDDRIRRDEQFF. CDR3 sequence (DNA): TGTGCCTGGGATGACAGGATAAGGAGGGATGAGCAGTTCTTC.

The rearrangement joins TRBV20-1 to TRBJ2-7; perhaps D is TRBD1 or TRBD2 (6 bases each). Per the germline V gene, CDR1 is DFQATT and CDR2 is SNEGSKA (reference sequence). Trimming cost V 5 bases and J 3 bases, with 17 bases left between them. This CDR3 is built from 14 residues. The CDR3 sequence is CSAPHPGAVYEQYF. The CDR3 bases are TGCAGTGCTCCCCATCCGGGGGCCGTCTACGAGCAGTACTTC.

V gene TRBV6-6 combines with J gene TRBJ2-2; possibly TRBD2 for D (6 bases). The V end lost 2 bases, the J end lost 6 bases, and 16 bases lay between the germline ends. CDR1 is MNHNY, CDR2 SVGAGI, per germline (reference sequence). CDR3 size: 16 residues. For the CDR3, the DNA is TGTGCCAGCAGTTACGGAGGGCAGGGAAAGGCCGGGGAGCTGTTTTTT. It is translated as CASSYGGQGKAGELFF.

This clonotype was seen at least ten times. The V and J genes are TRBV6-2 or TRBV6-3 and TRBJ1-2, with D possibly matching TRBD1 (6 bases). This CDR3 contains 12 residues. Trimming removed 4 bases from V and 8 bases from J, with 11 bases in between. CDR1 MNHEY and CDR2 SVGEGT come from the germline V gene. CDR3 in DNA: TGTGCCAGCAGTTTAACAGGGTACGGCTACACCTTC. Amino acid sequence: CASSLTGYGYTF.

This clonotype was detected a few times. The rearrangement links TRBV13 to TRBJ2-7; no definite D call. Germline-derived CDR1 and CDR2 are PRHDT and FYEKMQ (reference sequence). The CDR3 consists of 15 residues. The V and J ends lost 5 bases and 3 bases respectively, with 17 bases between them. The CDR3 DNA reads TGTGCCAGCAGCAATACGGAGCGCGACGTCTACGAGCAGTACTTC. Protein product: CASSNTERDVYEQYF.

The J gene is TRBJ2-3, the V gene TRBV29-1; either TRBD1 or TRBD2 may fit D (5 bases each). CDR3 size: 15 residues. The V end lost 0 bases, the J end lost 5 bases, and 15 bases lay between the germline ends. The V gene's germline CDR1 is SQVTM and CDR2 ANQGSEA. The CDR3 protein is CSVEDPRGWEDTQYF. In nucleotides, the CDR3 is TGCAGCGTTGAAGATCCGAGGGGATGGGAAGATACGCAGTATTTT.

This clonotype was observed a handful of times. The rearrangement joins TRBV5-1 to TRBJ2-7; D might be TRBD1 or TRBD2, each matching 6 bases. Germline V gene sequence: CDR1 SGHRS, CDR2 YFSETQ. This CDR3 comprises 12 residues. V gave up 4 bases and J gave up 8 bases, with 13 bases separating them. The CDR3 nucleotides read TGCGCCAGCAGCGGGGGGCCAGGGAAGCAGTACTTC. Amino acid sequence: CASSGGPGKQYF.